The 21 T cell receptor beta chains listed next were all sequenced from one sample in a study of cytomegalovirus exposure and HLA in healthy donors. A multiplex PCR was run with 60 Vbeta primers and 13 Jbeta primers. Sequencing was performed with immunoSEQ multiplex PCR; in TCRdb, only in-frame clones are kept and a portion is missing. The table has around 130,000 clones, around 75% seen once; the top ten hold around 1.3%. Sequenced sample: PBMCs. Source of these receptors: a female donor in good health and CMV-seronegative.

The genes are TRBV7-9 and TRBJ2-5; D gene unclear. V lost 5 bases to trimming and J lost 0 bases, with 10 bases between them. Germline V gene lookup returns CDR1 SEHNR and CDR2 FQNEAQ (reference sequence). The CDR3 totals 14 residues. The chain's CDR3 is CASSQAPYQETQYF. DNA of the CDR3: TGTGCCAGCAGCCAGGCACCGTACCAAGAGACCCAGTACTTC. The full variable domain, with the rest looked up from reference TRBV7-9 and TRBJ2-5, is DTGVSQNPRHKITKRGQNVTFRCDPISEHNRLYWYRQTLGQGPEFLTYFQNEAQLEKSRLLSDRFSAERPKGSFSTLEIQRTEQGDSAMYLCASSQAPYQETQYFGPGTRLLVL.

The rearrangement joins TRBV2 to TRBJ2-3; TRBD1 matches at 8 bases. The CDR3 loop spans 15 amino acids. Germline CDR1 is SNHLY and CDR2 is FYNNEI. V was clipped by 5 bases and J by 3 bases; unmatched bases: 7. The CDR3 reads CASSRTGQGTDTQYF. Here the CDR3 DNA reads TGTGCCAGCAGTCGTACAGGACAGGGTACAGATACGCAGTATTTT.

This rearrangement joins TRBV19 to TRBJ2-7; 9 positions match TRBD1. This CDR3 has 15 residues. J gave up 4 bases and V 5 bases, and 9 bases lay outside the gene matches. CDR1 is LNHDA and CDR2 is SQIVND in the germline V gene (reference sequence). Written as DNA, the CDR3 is TGTGCCAGTAGTCTTACCGGGACAGGGCTATACGAGCAGTACTTC. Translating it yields CASSLTGTGLYEQYF.

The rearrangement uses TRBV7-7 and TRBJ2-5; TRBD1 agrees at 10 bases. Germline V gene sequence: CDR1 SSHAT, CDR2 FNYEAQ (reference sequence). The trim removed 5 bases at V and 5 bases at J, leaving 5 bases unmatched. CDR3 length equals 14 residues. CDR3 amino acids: CASSPGTGDETQYF. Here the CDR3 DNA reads TGTGCCAGCAGCCCAGGGACAGGGGATGAGACCCAGTACTTC.

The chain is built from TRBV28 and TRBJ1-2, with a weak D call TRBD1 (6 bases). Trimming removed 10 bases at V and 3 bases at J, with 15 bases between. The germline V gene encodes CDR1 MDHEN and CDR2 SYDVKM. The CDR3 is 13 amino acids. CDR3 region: CATLMDRYYGYTF. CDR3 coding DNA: TGTGCCACCCTAATGGACAGATACTATGGCTACACCTTC.

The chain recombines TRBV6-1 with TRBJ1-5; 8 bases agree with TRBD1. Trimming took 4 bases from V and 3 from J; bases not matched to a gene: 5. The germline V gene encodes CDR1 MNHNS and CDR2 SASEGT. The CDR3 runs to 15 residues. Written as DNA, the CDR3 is TGTGCCAGCAGTGTCGACAGGGGATACAATCAGCCCCAGCATTTT. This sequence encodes CASSVDRGYNQPQHF.

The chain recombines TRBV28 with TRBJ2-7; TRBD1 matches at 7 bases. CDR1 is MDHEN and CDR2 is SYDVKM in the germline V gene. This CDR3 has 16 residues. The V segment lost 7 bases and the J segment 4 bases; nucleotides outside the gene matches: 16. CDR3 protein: CASNTSPGQRDYEQYF. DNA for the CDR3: TGTGCCAGCAATACTTCGCCGGGACAGCGCGATTACGAGCAGTACTTC.

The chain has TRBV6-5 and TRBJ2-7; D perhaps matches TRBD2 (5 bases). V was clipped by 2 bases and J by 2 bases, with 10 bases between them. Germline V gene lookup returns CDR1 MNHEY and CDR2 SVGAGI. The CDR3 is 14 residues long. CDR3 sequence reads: CASSYEDGAYEQYF. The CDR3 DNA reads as TGTGCCAGCAGTTACGAGGACGGGGCCTACGAGCAGTACTTC.

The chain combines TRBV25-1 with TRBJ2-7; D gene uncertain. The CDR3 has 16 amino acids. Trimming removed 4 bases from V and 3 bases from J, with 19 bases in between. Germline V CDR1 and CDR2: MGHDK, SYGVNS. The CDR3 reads CASSAPRGATVYEQYF. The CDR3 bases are TGTGCCAGCAGTGCCCCCCGAGGTGCCACCGTCTACGAGCAGTACTTC.

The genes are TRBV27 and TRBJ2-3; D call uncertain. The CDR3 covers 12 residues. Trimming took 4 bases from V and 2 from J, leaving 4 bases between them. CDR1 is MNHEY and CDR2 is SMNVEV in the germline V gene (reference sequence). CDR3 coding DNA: TGTGCCAGCAGTTCGTACACAGATACGCAGTATTTT. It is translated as CASSSYTDTQYF.

Here the CDR3 reads CASSLQDRGPYEQYF. The CDR3 nucleotides read TGTGCCAGCAGTTTGCAGGACAGGGGGCCCTACGAGCAGTACTTC. V and J are TRBV27 and TRBJ2-7, with 11 bases aligning to TRBD1. Germline V lookup: CDR1 MNHEY, CDR2 SMNVEV (reference sequence). J gave up 2 bases and V 3 bases, and 3 bases lay outside the gene matches. The CDR3 runs to 15 residues.

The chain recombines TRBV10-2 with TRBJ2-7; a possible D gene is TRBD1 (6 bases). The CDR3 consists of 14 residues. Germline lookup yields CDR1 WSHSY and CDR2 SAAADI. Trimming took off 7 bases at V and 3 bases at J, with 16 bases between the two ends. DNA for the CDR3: TGCGCCAGCATTACCACAGGGCCCCTCTACGAGCAGTACTTC. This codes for CASITTGPLYEQYF.

In DNA, the CDR3 is TGTGCCAGCAGTGACAGGGCGCGCTATGGCTACACCTTC. It specifies CASSDRARYGYTF. The rearrangement links TRBV27 to TRBJ1-2; 7 bases map to TRBD1. V shed 5 bases, J shed 4 bases, and the junction held 4 bases outside the gene matches. The germline gives CDR1 MNHEY, CDR2 SMNVEV (reference sequence). The CDR3 is 13 amino acids.

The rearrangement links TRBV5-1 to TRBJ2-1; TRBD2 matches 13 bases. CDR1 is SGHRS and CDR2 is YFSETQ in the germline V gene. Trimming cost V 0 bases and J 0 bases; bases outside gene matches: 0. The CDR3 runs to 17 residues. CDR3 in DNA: TGCGCCAGCAGCTTGGGGACTAGCGGGAGCTCCTACAATGAGCAGTTCTTC. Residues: CASSLGTSGSSYNEQFF.

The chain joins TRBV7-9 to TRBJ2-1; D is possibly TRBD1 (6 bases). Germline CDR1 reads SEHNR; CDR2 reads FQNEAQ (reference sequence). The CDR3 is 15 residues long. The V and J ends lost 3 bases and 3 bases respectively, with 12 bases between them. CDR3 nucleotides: TGTGCCAGCAGCTTGGCCCCCAGGGGCTACAATGAGCAGTTCTTC. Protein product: CASSLAPRGYNEQFF.

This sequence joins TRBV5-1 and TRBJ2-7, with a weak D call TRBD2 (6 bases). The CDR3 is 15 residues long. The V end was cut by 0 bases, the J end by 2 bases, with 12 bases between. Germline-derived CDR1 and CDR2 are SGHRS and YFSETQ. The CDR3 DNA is TGCGCCAGCAGCTTGGAATCTAGCGAAACCTACGAGCAGTACTTC. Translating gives CASSLESSETYEQYF.

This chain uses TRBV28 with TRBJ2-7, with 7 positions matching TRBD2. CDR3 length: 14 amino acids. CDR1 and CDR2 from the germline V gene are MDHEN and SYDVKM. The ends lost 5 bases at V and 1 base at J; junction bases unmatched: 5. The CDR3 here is CASSISSGSYEQYF. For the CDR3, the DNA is TGTGCCAGCAGTATATCTAGCGGATCCTACGAGCAGTACTTC.

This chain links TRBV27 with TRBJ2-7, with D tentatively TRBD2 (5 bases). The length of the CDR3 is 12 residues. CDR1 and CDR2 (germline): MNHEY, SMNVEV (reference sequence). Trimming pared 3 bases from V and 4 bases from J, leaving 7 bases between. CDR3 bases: TGTGCCAGCAGTTTTCCGGGGTACGAGCAGTACTTC. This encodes CASSFPGYEQYF.

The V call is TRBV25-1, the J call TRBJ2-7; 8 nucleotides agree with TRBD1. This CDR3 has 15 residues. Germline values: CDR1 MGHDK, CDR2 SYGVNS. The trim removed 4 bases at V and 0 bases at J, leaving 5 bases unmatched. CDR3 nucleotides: TGTGCCAGCAGTGGGACCGGGACAGGCTCCTACGAGCAGTACTTC. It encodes CASSGTGTGSYEQYF.

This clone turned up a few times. DNA of the CDR3: TGCGCCAGCAGCCAAAGGACAGGGGGCAGGAGGAACACTGAAGCTTTCTTT. It specifies CASSQRTGGRRNTEAFF. V is TRBV4-1 and J is TRBJ1-1; 11 bases are shared with TRBD1. Germline CDR1 reads MGHRA; CDR2 reads YSYEKL. The CDR3 is 17 residues long. J was trimmed by 1 base and V by 2 bases; bases with no gene match: 6.

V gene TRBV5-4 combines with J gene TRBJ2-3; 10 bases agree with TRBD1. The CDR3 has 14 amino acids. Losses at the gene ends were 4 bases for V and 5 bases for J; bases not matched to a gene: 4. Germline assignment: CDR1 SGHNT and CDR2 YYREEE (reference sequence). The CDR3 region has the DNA TGTGCCAGCAGCCGTGACAGGGGGCAAGATACGCAGTATTTT. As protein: CASSRDRGQDTQYF.